This TCR beta chain was retrieved from a study of beta chain features in type 1 diabetes. Whole-study findings and limits: VDJ junctions sequenced from type 1 diabetes patients showed fewer insertions and more deletions.

This clone has more than one count but fewer than ten. Its antigen is not known. V shed 1 base, J shed 3 bases, and the junction held 8 bases outside the gene matches. From germline, CDR1 is LGHNT and CDR2 FRNRAP. This CDR3 contains 16 residues. One heparinised blood draw, averaging roughly 120 mL, came from each donor. Expressed TCRB transcripts were sequenced, since all the RNA that had been isolated was reverse transcribed. TCRdb's copy holds only in-frame clones and misses some; the assay was immunoSEQ multiplex PCR. The table has about 900,000 clones, 15% to 20% seen once. The sample was naive CD4+ T cells from blood. V gene TRBV12-5 combines with J gene TRBJ1-2, with TRBD1 matching 7 bases. The sequence was obtained from a woman in her late teens or twenties in good health. The DNA for the CDR3 is TGTGCTAGTGGTTTGGGGACCGGGACAGTGTACTATGGCTACACCTTC. It codes for CASGLGTGTVYYGYTF.